The entry below describes one T cell receptor beta chain. Only in-frame clones appear in the TCRdb table, and some are missing; sequencing was by immunoSEQ multiplex PCR. The sample has over 150,000 clones, over 80% seen once. CDR1 is MNHEY, CDR2 SMNVEV, per germline (reference sequence). The CDR3 is 15 amino acids. V lost 3 bases to trimming and J lost 8 bases; unmatched junction nucleotides: 7. This specimen comes from a study of blood T cell repertoires in COVID-19. Sequenced sample: peripheral blood. The clonotype comes from a woman aged 35 to 49 with COVID-19, enrolled during active disease. The chain recombines TRBV27 with TRBJ1-4; TRBD1 matches at 9 bases. CDR3 protein: CASSLEGQGREKLFF. The CDR3 region has the DNA TGTGCCAGCAGTTTGGAGGGACAGGGAAGGGAAAAACTGTTTTTT.